These 22 T cell receptor beta chains came from one sample sequenced in a study of shared clonotypes between healthy human individuals. Repertoires were generated with immunoSEQ multiplex PCR, while TCRdb's copy carries only in-frame clones and drops some. This table holds approximately 720,000 clones, around 90% found once. CD8 cells classed as naive were CD45RO-negative and positively selected for CCR7, excluding terminally differentiated effector memory CD45RA+ cells. Input material: naive CD8+ T cells sorted from blood. These receptors came from a man aged 30-40 years in good health.

The J gene is TRBJ2-3, the V gene TRBV9; either TRBD1 or TRBD2 may fit D (5 bases each). V lost 4 bases and J 2 bases, leaving 8 bases between the germline ends. CDR1 and CDR2 (germline): SGDLS, YYNGEE. The CDR3 loop spans 13 amino acids. The CDR3 sequence: CASSRDDTDTQYF. The CDR3 region has the DNA TGTGCCAGCAGCCGGGACGACACAGATACGCAGTATTTT.

The gene calls are TRBV5-1 and TRBJ1-1; the D is unclear. The germline CDR1 and CDR2 sequences are SGHRS and YFSETQ. Trimming removed 7 bases at V and 0 bases at J, with 4 bases between. The CDR3 covers 11 residues. Here the CDR3 reads CASVLNTEAFF. Here the CDR3 DNA reads TGCGCCAGCGTACTGAACACTGAAGCTTTCTTT. Drawing the rest from reference TRBV5-1 and TRBJ1-1, the complete variable domain is KAGVTQTPRYLIKTRGQQVTLSCSPISGHRSVSWYQQTPGQGLQFLFEYFSETQRNKGNFPGRFSGRQFSNSRSEMNVSTLELGDSALYLCASVLNTEAFFGQGTRLTVV.

The CDR3 DNA reads as TGTGCCAGCAGTCGCGGGGGGCGCACAGATACGCAGTATTTT. Translating it yields CASSRGGRTDTQYF. V gene TRBV6-5 combines with J gene TRBJ2-3, with 8 bases identical to TRBD2. With 5 bases clipped from V and 1 base from J, the junction kept 2 bases outside the gene matches. This CDR3 contains 14 residues. CDR1 MNHEY and CDR2 SVGAGI come from the germline V gene.

This clone was seen only a few times. The rearrangement joins TRBV7-2 to TRBJ2-6; 7 bases fit TRBD1. Germline CDR1 reads SGHTA; CDR2 reads FQGNSA. CDR3 length equals 16 residues. V lost 5 bases and J lost 0; bases outside the gene matches: 4. The CDR3 here is CASSQTGLSGANVLTF. In nucleotides, the CDR3 is TGTGCCAGCAGCCAGACAGGGCTCTCTGGGGCCAACGTCCTGACTTTC.

The CDR3 is CASSQARTSYEQYF. The CDR3 DNA sequence: TGTGCCAGCAGTCAAGCTCGAACTTCTTACGAGCAGTACTTC. The chain couples TRBV27 to TRBJ2-7; D not resolved. Germline V lookup: CDR1 MNHEY, CDR2 SMNVEV (reference sequence). Trimming removed 5 bases at V and 4 bases at J, with 15 bases between. The CDR3 totals 14 residues.

The chain combines TRBV28 with TRBJ2-7; either TRBD1 or TRBD2 may supply D (6 bases each). CDR1 and CDR2 (germline): MDHEN, SYDVKM. CDR3 size: 17 residues. V lost 3 bases to trimming and J lost 5 bases, with 23 bases between them. The CDR3 region is CASSLIYPDSGSDEQYF. The DNA of the CDR3 is TGTGCCAGCAGTTTGATTTACCCGGACAGCGGGTCCGACGAGCAGTACTTC.

The rearrangement uses TRBV11-2 and TRBJ1-1; D is ambiguous. The V end was cut by 1 base, the J end by 0 bases, with 15 bases between. CDR1 and CDR2 from the germline V gene are SGHAT and FQNNGV. This CDR3 has 17 residues. The CDR3 DNA is TGTGCCAGCAGCTTAGGTTCGATCCGGGTTCTGAACACTGAAGCTTTCTTT. It is translated as CASSLGSIRVLNTEAFF.

The rearrangement uses TRBV6-1 and TRBJ2-5; the D is unclear. The V and J ends lost 0 bases and 4 bases respectively, with 12 bases between them. This CDR3 has 15 amino acids. Germline-derived CDR1 and CDR2 are MNHNS and SASEGT. The CDR3 here is CASSEALTSTETQYF. In DNA, the CDR3 is TGTGCCAGCAGTGAAGCGCTGACCAGCACAGAGACCCAGTACTTC.

The CDR3 sequence: CASSLTLAGTGYNEQFF. DNA of the CDR3: TGTGCCAGCAGCTTAACCCTGGCCGGGACAGGATACAATGAGCAGTTCTTC. This rearrangement joins TRBV7-3 to TRBJ2-1, with 8 bases matching TRBD1. J was trimmed by 4 bases and V by 0 bases; bases with no gene match: 8. The CDR3 extends over 17 amino acids. Germline-derived CDR1 and CDR2 are SGHTA and FQGTGA.

The chain has TRBV27 and TRBJ2-7; D call uncertain. Per germline, CDR1 MNHEY and CDR2 SMNVEV (reference sequence). Between the trimmed V and J ends, which lost 0 bases and 0 bases, there was a span of 6 bases. The CDR3 has 14 amino acids. CDR3 loop: CASSLSDPSYEQYF. The DNA of the CDR3 is TGTGCCAGCAGTTTATCCGACCCCTCCTACGAGCAGTACTTC.

This rearrangement joins TRBV10-2 to TRBJ2-5; D unresolved. Between the trimmed V and J ends, which lost 3 bases and 2 bases, there was a span of 19 bases. The CDR3 is 17 residues long. Germline assignment: CDR1 WSHSY and CDR2 SAAADI. The CDR3 here is CASSEFFRGNSQETQYF. The DNA of the CDR3 is TGCGCCAGCAGTGAATTTTTCCGCGGCAACTCACAAGAGACCCAGTACTTC.

CDR3 sequence (DNA): TGTGCCAGCAGCTTGTCCGACAGGGCCTCTGGAAACACCATATATTTT. Translating gives CASSLSDRASGNTIYF. This chain joins TRBV7-9 and TRBJ1-3, with TRBD1 identical over 7 bases. In germline, CDR1 is SEHNR, CDR2 FQNEAQ (reference sequence). The CDR3 is 16 residues long. The trim removed 3 bases at V and 0 bases at J, leaving 5 bases unmatched. Looking up the rest from reference TRBV7-9 and TRBJ1-3 gives the full variable domain: DTGVSQNPRHKITKRGQNVTFRCDPISEHNRLYWYRQTLGQGPEFLTYFQNEAQLEKSRLLSDRFSAERPKGSFSTLEIQRTEQGDSAMYLCASSLSDRASGNTIYFGEGSWLTVV.

The genes are TRBV29-1 and TRBJ2-2; a possible D gene is TRBD1 (6 bases). Germline lookup yields CDR1 SQVTM and CDR2 ANQGSEA. V lost 3 bases, J lost 3 bases, and 20 bases lay in between. The CDR3 spans 17 residues. The CDR3 DNA reads as TGCAGCGTTGATAGGGGGTCGAGAGGGGTCGACACCGGGGAGCTGTTTTTT. Residues: CSVDRGSRGVDTGELFF.

This rearrangement joins TRBV29-1 to TRBJ2-2, with 11 bases aligning to TRBD2. CDR3 length: 15 amino acids. V gave up 4 bases and J gave up 5 bases; unmatched junction bases: 6. Germline V CDR1 and CDR2: SQVTM, ANQGSEA. The CDR3 reads CSVATLAGVTGELFF. DNA of the CDR3: TGCAGCGTTGCGACACTAGCGGGAGTTACCGGGGAGCTGTTTTTT.

This chain connects TRBV5-6 to TRBJ2-4; maybe TRBD1 (6 bases). Trimming took off 0 bases at V and 1 base at J, with 11 bases between the two ends. CDR1 SGHDT and CDR2 YYEEEE come from the germline V gene. The CDR3 length is 16 residues. In nucleotides, the CDR3 is TGTGCCAGCAGCTTGGCGGCAGGGGATGCCAAAAACATTCAGTACTTC. It is translated as CASSLAAGDAKNIQYF.

This chain joins TRBV25-1 and TRBJ2-3; tentatively, D is TRBD1 (6 bases). The CDR3 is 15 residues long. Looked up from germline, CDR1 is MGHDK and CDR2 is SYGVNS. The V gene lost 8 bases and the J gene lost 2 bases, with 17 bases spanning the gap. CDR3 in amino acids: CASSFTGPNTDTQYF. The CDR3 DNA follows: TGTGCCAGCTCCTTTACAGGGCCCAACACAGATACGCAGTATTTT.

V usage is TRBV7-9 and J usage is TRBJ1-4, with no clear D. The CDR3 contains 12 residues. Germline CDR1 SEHNR, CDR2 FQNEAQ (reference sequence). With 4 bases removed from V and 5 bases from J, the gap between germline ends came to 5 bases. Here the CDR3 reads CASSSGNEKLFF. CDR3 in DNA: TGTGCCAGCAGCTCCGGGAATGAAAAACTGTTTTTT.

This clone was observed a single time. The rearrangement links TRBV10-3 to TRBJ2-2; D is unclear. The V and J ends lost 11 bases and 5 bases respectively, with 9 bases between them. The CDR3 loop spans 11 amino acids. Germline V gives CDR1 ENHRY, CDR2 SYGVKD. In DNA form, the CDR3 reads TGTGCCGCTAAAATTACCGGGGAGCTGTTTTTT. Translating gives CAAKITGELFF.

In its sample, this clone was seen a few times. CDR3 sequence: CASSTHSNQPQHF. The CDR3, as DNA: TGTGCCAGCAGCACGCATAGCAATCAGCCCCAGCATTTT. The chain links TRBV11-2 to TRBJ1-5; no reliable D call. V gave up 5 bases and J gave up 0 bases, with 5 bases separating them. This CDR3 has 13 amino acids. CDR1 and CDR2 from the germline V gene are SGHAT and FQNNGV.

Comment on this clone: Other DNA sequences in this specimen translate into the identical CDR3. The chain employs TRBV7-9 and TRBJ2-1; D ambiguous. Per the germline V gene, CDR1 is SEHNR and CDR2 is FQNEAQ (reference sequence). The CDR3 covers 10 residues. Trimming shortened V by 6 bases and J by 7 bases, and 4 bases separated the two germline ends. The CDR3 is CASRGNEQFF. CDR3 DNA: TGTGCCAGCAGGGGTAATGAGCAGTTCTTC.

Notes on this clone: Additional DNA sequences in this sample encode the identical CDR3. The rearrangement joins TRBV18 to TRBJ2-7, with a weak D call TRBD1 (6 bases). CDR3 length equals 14 residues. CDR1 and CDR2 from the germline V gene are KGHSH and LQKENI. V lost 0 bases, J lost 0 bases, and 6 bases lay in between. The CDR3 nucleotides read TGTGCCAGCTCACCACCGGGACACTCCTACGAGCAGTACTTC. Translated, it gives CASSPPGHSYEQYF.

This clone was recorded only once. The chain recombines TRBV28 with TRBJ1-5; TRBD1 matches 7 bases. Looked up from germline, CDR1 is MDHEN and CDR2 is SYDVKM. V gave up 5 bases and J gave up 4 bases; unmatched junction bases: 14. CDR3 length: 17 residues. The CDR3: CASSPWETGDLNQPQHF. CDR3 in DNA: TGTGCCAGCAGTCCGTGGGAAACAGGGGACTTAAATCAGCCCCAGCATTTT.